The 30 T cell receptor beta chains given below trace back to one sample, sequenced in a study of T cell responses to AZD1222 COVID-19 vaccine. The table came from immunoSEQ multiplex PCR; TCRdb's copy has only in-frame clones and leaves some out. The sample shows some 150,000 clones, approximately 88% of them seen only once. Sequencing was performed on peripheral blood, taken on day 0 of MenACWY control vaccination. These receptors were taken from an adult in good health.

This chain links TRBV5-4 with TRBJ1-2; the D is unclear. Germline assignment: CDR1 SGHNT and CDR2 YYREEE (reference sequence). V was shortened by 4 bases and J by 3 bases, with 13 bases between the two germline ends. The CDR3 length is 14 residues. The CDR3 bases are TGTGCCAGCAGCGAACAAGGTGACGACTATGGCTACACCTTC. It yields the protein CASSEQGDDYGYTF.

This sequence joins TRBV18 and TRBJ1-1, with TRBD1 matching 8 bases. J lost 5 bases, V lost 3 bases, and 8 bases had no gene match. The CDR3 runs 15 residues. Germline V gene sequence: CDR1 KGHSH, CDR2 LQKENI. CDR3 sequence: CASSPGTGGGTEAFF. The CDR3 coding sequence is TGTGCCAGCTCACCGGGGACAGGCGGGGGGACTGAAGCTTTCTTT.

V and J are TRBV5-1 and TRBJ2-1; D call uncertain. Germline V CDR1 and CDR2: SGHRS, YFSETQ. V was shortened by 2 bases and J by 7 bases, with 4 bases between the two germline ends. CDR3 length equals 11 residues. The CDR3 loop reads CASSFENEQFF. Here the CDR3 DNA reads TGCGCCAGCAGCTTTGAGAATGAGCAGTTCTTC.

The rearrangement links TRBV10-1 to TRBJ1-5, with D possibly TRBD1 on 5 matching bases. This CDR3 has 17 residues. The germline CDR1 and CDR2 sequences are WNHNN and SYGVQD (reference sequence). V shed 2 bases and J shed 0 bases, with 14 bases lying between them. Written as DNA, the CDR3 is TGCGCCAGCAGTGAGACCGGGGCCAGCTATAGCAATCAGCCCCAGCATTTT. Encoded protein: CASSETGASYSNQPQHF.

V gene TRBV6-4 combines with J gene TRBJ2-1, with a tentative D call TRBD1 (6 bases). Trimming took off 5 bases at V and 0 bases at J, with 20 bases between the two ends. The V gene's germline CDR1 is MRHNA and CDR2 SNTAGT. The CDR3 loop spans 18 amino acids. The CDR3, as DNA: TGTGCCAGCAGTAAACTCAAATGGACAGCAAGCTCCTACAATGAGCAGTTCTTC. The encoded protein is CASSKLKWTASSYNEQFF.

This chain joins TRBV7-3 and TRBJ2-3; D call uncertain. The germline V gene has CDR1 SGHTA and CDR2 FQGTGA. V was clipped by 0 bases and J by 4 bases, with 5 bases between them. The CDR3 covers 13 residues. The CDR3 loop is CASSLTTSDTQYF. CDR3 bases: TGTGCCAGCAGCTTAACGACCTCAGATACGCAGTATTTT.

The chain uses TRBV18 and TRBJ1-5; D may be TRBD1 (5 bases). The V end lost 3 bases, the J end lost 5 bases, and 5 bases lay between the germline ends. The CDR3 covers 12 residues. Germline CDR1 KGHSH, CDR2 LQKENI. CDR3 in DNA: TGTGCCAGCTCACCCAGGGATCAGCCCCAGCATTTT. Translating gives CASSPRDQPQHF.

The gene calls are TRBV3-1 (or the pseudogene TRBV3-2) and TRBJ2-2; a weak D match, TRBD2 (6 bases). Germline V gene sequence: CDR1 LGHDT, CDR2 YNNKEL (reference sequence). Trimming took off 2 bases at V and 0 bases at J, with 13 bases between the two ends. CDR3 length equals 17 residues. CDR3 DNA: TGTGCCAGCAGCCAAAGAGCGCGGGGTACGAACACCGGGGAGCTGTTTTTT. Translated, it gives CASSQRARGTNTGELFF.

The CDR3 nucleotides read TGCAGCGTTTCTGGGTGGGGACACAAAGAAGGTACGCAGTATTTT. This codes for CSVSGWGHKEGTQYF. This chain joins TRBV29-1 and TRBJ2-3; D is perhaps TRBD1 (6 bases). Trimming pared 5 bases from V and 8 bases from J, leaving 23 bases between. This CDR3 is built from 15 residues. The germline gives CDR1 SQVTM, CDR2 ANQGSEA.

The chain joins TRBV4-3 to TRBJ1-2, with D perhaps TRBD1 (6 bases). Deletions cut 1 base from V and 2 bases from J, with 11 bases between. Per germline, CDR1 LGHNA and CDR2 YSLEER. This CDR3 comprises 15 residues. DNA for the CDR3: TGCGCCAGCAGCCAAGGACAGGCGAAGAACTATGGCTACACCTTC. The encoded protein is CASSQGQAKNYGYTF.

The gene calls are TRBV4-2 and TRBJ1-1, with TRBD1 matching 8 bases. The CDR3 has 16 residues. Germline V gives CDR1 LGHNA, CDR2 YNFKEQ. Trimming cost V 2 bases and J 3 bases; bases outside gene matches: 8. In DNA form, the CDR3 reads TGTGCCAGCAGCCAAAGGTCAGGGGGCCGAGACACTGAAGCTTTCTTT. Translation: CASSQRSGGRDTEAFF.

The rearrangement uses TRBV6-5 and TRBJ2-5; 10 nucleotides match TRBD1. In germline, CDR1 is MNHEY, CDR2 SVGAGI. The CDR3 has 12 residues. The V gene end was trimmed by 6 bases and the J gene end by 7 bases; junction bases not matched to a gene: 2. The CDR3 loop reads CASSGQGGTQYF. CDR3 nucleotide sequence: TGTGCCAGCAGCGGACAGGGGGGGACCCAGTACTTC.

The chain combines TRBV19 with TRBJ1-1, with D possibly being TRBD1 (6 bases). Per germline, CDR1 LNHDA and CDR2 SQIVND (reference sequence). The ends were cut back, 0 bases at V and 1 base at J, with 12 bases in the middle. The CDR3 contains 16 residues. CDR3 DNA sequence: TGTGCCAGTAGTATAGAGGCAGGGGCCTGGAACACTGAAGCTTTCTTT. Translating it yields CASSIEAGAWNTEAFF.

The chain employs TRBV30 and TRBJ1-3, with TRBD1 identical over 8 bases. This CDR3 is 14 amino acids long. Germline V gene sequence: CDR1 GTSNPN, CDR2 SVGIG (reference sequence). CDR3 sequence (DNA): TGTGCGTGCGGCAGGGGGCGATCTGGAAACACCATATATTTT. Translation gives CACGRGRSGNTIYF.

DNA for the CDR3: TGTGCCAGCTCACCTCCGGGTCAAGAGACCCAGTACTTC. This gives the protein CASSPPGQETQYF. The rearrangement links TRBV18 to TRBJ2-5, with unresolved D. The germline gives CDR1 KGHSH, CDR2 LQKENI. V was shortened by 3 bases and J by 2 bases, with 7 bases between the two germline ends. The CDR3 covers 13 residues.

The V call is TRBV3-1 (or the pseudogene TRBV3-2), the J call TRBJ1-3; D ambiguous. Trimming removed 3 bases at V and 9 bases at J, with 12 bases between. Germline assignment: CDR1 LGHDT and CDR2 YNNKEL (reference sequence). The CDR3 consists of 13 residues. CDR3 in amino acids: CASSHEGRSTIYF. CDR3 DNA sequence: TGTGCCAGCAGCCACGAAGGGCGGTCCACCATATATTTT.

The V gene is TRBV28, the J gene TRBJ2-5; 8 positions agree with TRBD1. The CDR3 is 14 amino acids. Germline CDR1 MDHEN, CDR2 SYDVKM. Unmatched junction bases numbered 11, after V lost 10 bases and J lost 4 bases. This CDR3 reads CATIGAGGLETQYF. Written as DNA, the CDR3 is TGTGCCACCATTGGGGCAGGGGGCTTAGAGACCCAGTACTTC.

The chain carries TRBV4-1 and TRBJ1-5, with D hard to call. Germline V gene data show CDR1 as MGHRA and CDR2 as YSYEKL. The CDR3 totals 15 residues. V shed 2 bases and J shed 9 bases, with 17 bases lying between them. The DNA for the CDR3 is TGCGCCAGCAGCCAATCCACCACCACCGGAGGGCCCCAGCATTTT. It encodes CASSQSTTTGGPQHF.

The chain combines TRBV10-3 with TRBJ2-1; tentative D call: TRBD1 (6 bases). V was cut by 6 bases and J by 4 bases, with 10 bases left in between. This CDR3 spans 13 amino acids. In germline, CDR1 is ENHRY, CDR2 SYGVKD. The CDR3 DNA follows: TGTGCCATCAGGGACAGCCCTTACAATGAGCAGTTCTTC. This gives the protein CAIRDSPYNEQFF.

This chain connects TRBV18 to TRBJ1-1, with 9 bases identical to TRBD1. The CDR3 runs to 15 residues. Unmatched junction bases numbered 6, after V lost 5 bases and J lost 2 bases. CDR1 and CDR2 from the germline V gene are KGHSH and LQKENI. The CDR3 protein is CASSWGQGENTEAFF. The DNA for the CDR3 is TGTGCCAGCTCATGGGGACAGGGTGAAAACACTGAAGCTTTCTTT. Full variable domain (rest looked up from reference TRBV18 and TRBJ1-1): NAGVMQNPRHLVRRRGQEARLRCSPMKGHSHVYWYRQLPEEGLKFMVYLQKENIIDESGMPKERFSAEFPKEGPSILRIQQVVRGDSAAYFCASSWGQGENTEAFFGQGTRLTVV.

The CDR3 region is CASSRGHPNTGELFF. DNA of the CDR3: TGTGCCAGCAGCCGCGGGCACCCGAACACCGGGGAGCTGTTTTTT. The genes are TRBV7-9 and TRBJ2-2, with D tentatively TRBD2 (5 bases). V was trimmed by 5 bases and J by 0 bases, leaving 10 bases between them. The CDR3 totals 15 residues. Looked up from germline, CDR1 is SEHNR and CDR2 is FQNEAQ (reference sequence). The full variable domain, its missing parts supplied by reference TRBV7-9 and TRBJ2-2, is DTGVSQNPRHKITKRGQNVTFRCDPISEHNRLYWYRQTLGQGPEFLTYFQNEAQLEKSRLLSDRFSAERPKGSFSTLEIQRTEQGDSAMYLCASSRGHPNTGELFFGEGSRLTVL.

CDR3 nucleotides: TGTGCCAGCAGCTTAAGTAAGGATTATGAAGCTTTCTTT. Its protein is CASSLSKDYEAFF. The J gene is TRBJ1-1, the V gene TRBV7-3, with D unclear. This CDR3 spans 13 amino acids. Germline V CDR1 and CDR2: SGHTA, FQGTGA. Trimming removed 1 base at V and 7 bases at J, with 10 bases between.

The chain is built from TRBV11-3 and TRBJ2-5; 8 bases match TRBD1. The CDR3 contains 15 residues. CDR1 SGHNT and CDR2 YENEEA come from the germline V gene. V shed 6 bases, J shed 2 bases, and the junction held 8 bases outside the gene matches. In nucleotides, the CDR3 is TGTGCCAGCAGAGTCAGACAGGGGTCTCAAGAGACCCAGTACTTC. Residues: CASRVRQGSQETQYF.

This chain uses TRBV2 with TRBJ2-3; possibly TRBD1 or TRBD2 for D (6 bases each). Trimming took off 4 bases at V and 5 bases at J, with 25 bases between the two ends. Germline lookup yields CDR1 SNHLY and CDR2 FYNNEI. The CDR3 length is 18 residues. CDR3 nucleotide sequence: TGTGCCAGCAGTGTTTCCCGGCCCGGGGGCGGGCGAAGAGATACGCAGTATTTT. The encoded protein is CASSVSRPGGGRRDTQYF.

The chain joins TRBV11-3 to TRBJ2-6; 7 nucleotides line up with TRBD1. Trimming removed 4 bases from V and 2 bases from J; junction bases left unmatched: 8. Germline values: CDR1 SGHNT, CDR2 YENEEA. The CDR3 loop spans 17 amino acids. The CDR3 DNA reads TGTGCCAGCAGCTCCCAACGACAGGGCACTGGGGCCAACGTCCTGACTTTC. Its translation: CASSSQRQGTGANVLTF.

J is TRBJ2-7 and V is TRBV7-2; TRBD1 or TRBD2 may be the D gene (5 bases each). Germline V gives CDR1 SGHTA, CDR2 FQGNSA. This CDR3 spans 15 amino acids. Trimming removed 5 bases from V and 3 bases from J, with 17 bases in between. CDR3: CASSQQGTGIYEQYF. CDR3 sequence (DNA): TGTGCCAGCAGCCAACAAGGGACGGGGATCTACGAGCAGTACTTC.

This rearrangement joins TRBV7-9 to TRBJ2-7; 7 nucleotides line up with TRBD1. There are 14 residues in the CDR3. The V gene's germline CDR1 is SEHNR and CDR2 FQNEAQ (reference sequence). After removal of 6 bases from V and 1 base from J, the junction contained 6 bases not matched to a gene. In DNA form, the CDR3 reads TGTGCCAGCAGAGGACAGGCCAATTCCTACGAGCAGTACTTC. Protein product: CASRGQANSYEQYF.

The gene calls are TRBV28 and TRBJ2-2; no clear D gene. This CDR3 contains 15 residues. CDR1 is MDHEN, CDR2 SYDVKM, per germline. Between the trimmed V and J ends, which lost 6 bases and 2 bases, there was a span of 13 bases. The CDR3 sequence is CASSLPTPNTGELFF. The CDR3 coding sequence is TGTGCCAGCAGCCTACCGACTCCAAACACCGGGGAGCTGTTTTTT.

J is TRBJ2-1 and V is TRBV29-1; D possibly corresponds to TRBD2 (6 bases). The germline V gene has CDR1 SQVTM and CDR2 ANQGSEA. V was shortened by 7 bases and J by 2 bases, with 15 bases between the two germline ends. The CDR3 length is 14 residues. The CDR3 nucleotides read TGCAGCGCCCCGGCGGGATCGGCCTACAATGAGCAGTTCTTC. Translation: CSAPAGSAYNEQFF.

CDR3: CASSDPARGLAFF. The CDR3 DNA sequence: TGTGCCAGCAGTGACCCTGCCCGAGGTTTGGCTTTCTTT. The chain uses TRBV25-1 and TRBJ1-1; D is uncertain. V was shortened by 3 bases and J by 11 bases, with 16 bases between the two germline ends. Per the germline V gene, CDR1 is MGHDK and CDR2 is SYGVNS. The CDR3 has 13 residues. The variable domain in full, completed from reference TRBV25-1 and TRBJ1-1, reads EADIYQTPRYLVIGTGKKITLECSQTMGHDKMYWYQQDPGMELHLIHYSYGVNSTEKGDLSSESTVSRIRTEHFPLTLESARPSHTSQYLCASSDPARGLAFFGQGTRLTVV.